Listed here are 18 T cell receptor beta chains from one sample, sequenced in a study of Graves' ophthalmopathy and Graves' hyperthyroidism. Amplified material comprised TCR beta CDR3 regions derived from RNA transcripts. HTBI primers served in a first-round RT-PCR, which a second-round multiplex PCR followed. Each CDR3 protein is one row after TCRdb ran MiXCR on the multiplex PCR reads. The table records about 1.1 million distinct CDR3 sequences, 35% to 40% of them present only once. Specimen: peripheral blood or thyroid tissue (not recorded which). All receptors come from an adult man with Graves' hyperthyroidism.

The chain combines TRBV15 with TRBJ1-6, with 7 bases that match TRBD1. The V and J ends lost 5 bases and 8 bases, in that order; junction bases with no gene match: 9. Germline V gene lookup returns CDR1 LNHNV and CDR2 YYDKDF (reference sequence). The CDR3 loop spans 15 amino acids. Written as DNA, the CDR3 is TGTGCCACCAGCGTTACAGGGGCCCGGTATTCACCCCTCCACTTT. Its translation: CATSVTGARYSPLHF.

The J gene is TRBJ1-5, the V gene TRBV7-9, with unresolved D. V was clipped by 1 base and J by 0 bases, with 7 bases between them. There are 15 residues in the CDR3. Germline V gives CDR1 SEHNR, CDR2 FQNEAQ (reference sequence). The CDR3 coding sequence is TGTGCCAGCAGCTTAGGGCTACATAGCAATCAGCCCCAGCATTTT. It is translated as CASSLGLHSNQPQHF.

The chain recombines TRBV6-6 with TRBJ2-6; D unresolved. This CDR3 contains 15 residues. Germline V CDR1 and CDR2: MNHNY, SVGAGI (reference sequence). Trimming removed 6 bases at V and 3 bases at J, with 12 bases between. The CDR3 sequence: CASSGTMGGANVLTF. The DNA for the CDR3 is TGTGCCAGCAGCGGAACTATGGGTGGGGCCAACGTCCTGACTTTC.

This clonotype was recorded many times. The V call is TRBV29-1, the J call TRBJ2-2; D assignment may be TRBD1 or TRBD2 (5 bases each). The CDR3 totals 12 residues. Germline V gene sequence: CDR1 SQVTM, CDR2 ANQGSEA. Trimming removed 7 bases at V and 6 bases at J, with 12 bases between. This CDR3 reads CSAHGGSGELFF. As DNA, the CDR3 is TGCAGCGCCCATGGGGGTTCCGGGGAGCTGTTTTTT.

Note on this clonotype: A junction boundary mismatches the germline segment, possibly from a read error. V and J are TRBV5-1 and TRBJ1-2; D not resolved. The CDR3 is made up of 12 amino acids. Per germline, CDR1 SGHRS and CDR2 YFSETQ. This CDR3 is CASSLKDYGCTF. The CDR3 bases are TGCGCCAGCAGCTTGAAGGACTATGGCTGCACCTTC.

This clonotype was found many times. The chain has TRBV7-9 and TRBJ2-7; the D call may be TRBD1 or TRBD2 (5 bases each). Trimming took 5 bases from V and 4 from J, leaving 21 bases between them. Looked up from germline, CDR1 is SEHNR and CDR2 is FQNEAQ (reference sequence). The CDR3 is 16 residues long. CDR3 residues: CASSTPSGTVNYEQYF. The DNA of the CDR3 is TGTGCCAGCAGCACCCCCTCCGGGACCGTAAATTACGAGCAGTACTTC.

This clonotype occurred once. The chain carries TRBV24-1 and TRBJ1-2; D call uncertain. The CDR3 loop spans 13 amino acids. Germline assignment: CDR1 KGHDR and CDR2 SFDVKD. V dropped 4 bases and J dropped 5 bases, with 10 bases sitting between them. The chain's CDR3 is CATSDAREYGYTF. CDR3 bases: TGTGCCACCAGTGACGCGAGGGAGTATGGCTACACCTTC.

As to this clonotype: A read error may be the cause here, since a much bigger clone is one base away. This rearrangement joins TRBV7-9 to TRBJ2-7, with D perhaps TRBD2 (6 bases). The CDR3 runs 15 residues. From germline, CDR1 is SEHNR and CDR2 FQNEAQ (reference sequence). The CDR3 protein is CASGLVGGDAYEQYF. The CDR3 region has the DNA TGTGCCAGCGGCTTAGTTGGCGGGGACGCCTACGAGCAGTACTTC.

V usage is TRBV7-2 and J usage is TRBJ1-5; D may be TRBD1 (5 bases). The CDR3 covers 18 residues. The ends were cut back, 5 bases at V and 3 bases at J, with 23 bases in the middle. The germline CDR1 and CDR2 sequences are SGHTA and FQGNSA. This CDR3 is CASSHGAGRWLVNQPQHF. CDR3 sequence (DNA): TGTGCCAGCAGCCACGGGGCAGGGAGATGGCTCGTCAATCAGCCCCAGCATTTT.

CDR3 DNA: TGCGCCAGCAGGCCGACCGATGGGCCCCAGCATTTT. Translated: CASRPTDGPQHF. This chain uses TRBV10-2 with TRBJ1-5; D ambiguous. Germline CDR1 and CDR2: WSHSY and SAAADI. There are 12 residues in the CDR3. With 6 bases removed from V and 9 bases from J, the gap between germline ends came to 12 bases.

The table lists this clonotype with a few counts. The chain employs TRBV18 and TRBJ2-5; no clear D gene. V lost 5 bases, J lost 5 bases, and 9 bases lay in between. Germline V gene sequence: CDR1 KGHSH, CDR2 LQKENI. The CDR3 has 12 amino acids. The CDR3 loop reads CASSNLRETQYF. The CDR3 nucleotides are TGTGCCAGCTCAAACCTCCGGGAGACCCAGTACTTC.

A few counts support this clonotype. The rearrangement links TRBV12-3 or TRBV12-4 to TRBJ1-6, with unresolved D. This CDR3 contains 15 residues. Trimming removed 2 bases from V and 6 bases from J, with 11 bases in between. DNA of the CDR3: TGTGCCAGCAGTTTAAAGCCAGGTCCTAATTCACCCCTCCACTTT. It yields the protein CASSLKPGPNSPLHF.

Remarks on this clonotype: Just one base apart from a much larger clone, this may be a read error. The chain uses TRBV12-3 or TRBV12-4 and TRBJ1-1; D gene ambiguous. The CDR3 is 13 amino acids. Trimming removed 6 bases at V and 1 base at J, with 9 bases between. CDR3 sequence: CASRKQQNTEAFF. Here the CDR3 DNA reads TGTGCCAGCAGGAAACAGCAGAACACTGAAGCTTTCTTT.

The sample holds one count of this clonotype. The conserved closing phenylalanine or tryptophan is absent in this CDR3, likely reflecting a read error. The DNA is left out, because the CDR3 cannot be placed on it with certainty; the CDR3 is given as TCRdb lists it. This chain links TRBV7-3 with TRBJ1-6; TRBD1, the table's D call, lacks a check against the DNA. Counting both end residues, the CDR3 totals 15 amino acids. Germline V gives CDR1 SGHTA, CDR2 FQGTGA. The CDR3 sequence is CASSSRDSYNSPFHS.

This chain joins TRBV20-1 and TRBJ2-7; 7 bases fit TRBD2. This CDR3 region has 14 residues. CDR1 is DFQATT and CDR2 is SNEGSKA in the germline V gene (reference sequence). Germline trimming cut 5 bases from V and 7 bases from J; bases unmatched to any gene: 14. CDR3 sequence (DNA): TGCAGTGCTTCAAAAGCTAGCGGCGGCGGGGAGCAGTACTTC. Translated, it gives CSASKASGGGEQYF.

The CDR3 DNA reads TGCAGTGCTCGACGGGACAGGGGGCTTCTGAGCCAAGAGACCCAGTACTTC. Translating it yields CSARRDRGLLSQETQYF. V usage is TRBV20-1 and J usage is TRBJ2-5; 12 nucleotides align to TRBD1. After removal of 5 bases from V and 1 base from J, the junction contained 11 bases not matched to a gene. The CDR3 has 17 amino acids. Germline V lookup: CDR1 DFQATT, CDR2 SNEGSKA (reference sequence).

The table lists this clonotype with many counts. The chain recombines TRBV29-1 with TRBJ2-7; no definite D call. Germline V gives CDR1 SQVTM, CDR2 ANQGSEA. V lost 4 bases to trimming and J lost 2 bases, with 18 bases between them. The CDR3 consists of 15 residues. The chain's CDR3 is CSVVDRTLYPYEQYF. CDR3 DNA sequence: TGCAGCGTTGTGGATCGCACACTTTACCCCTACGAGCAGTACTTC.

Ten or more counts support this clonotype. The V gene is TRBV25-1, the J gene TRBJ2-2; 7 bases map to TRBD2. The CDR3 contains 13 residues. Losses at the gene ends were 8 bases for V and 7 bases for J; bases not matched to a gene: 7. The germline CDR1 and CDR2 sequences are MGHDK and SYGVNS. Here the CDR3 DNA reads TGTGCCAGCGGGAGGGCCGAGGTCGGGGAGCTGTTTTTT. Its translation is CASGRAEVGELFF.